Following are 32 T cell receptor beta chains from one sample sequenced in a study of T-cell reconstitution after alpha-beta-depleted transplantation in children. Unique molecular identifiers featured in how the TCRbeta library was prepared. TCRdb re-derived calls from the PCR reads in MiXCR, one entry per CDR3 protein. The sample lists some 600,000 distinct CDR3 sequences, approximately 16% occurring once. Here the sequenced sample was PBMCs from the stem cell graft donor, taken from the stem cell graft. These receptors originate from a human donor who donated a stem cell graft to a child with acute myeloid leukemia.

The chain links TRBV13 to TRBJ2-2, with TRBD2 as a possible D gene (7 bases). Trimming removed 4 bases from V and 6 bases from J, with 15 bases in between. From germline, CDR1 is PRHDT and CDR2 FYEKMQ (reference sequence). This CDR3 contains 15 residues. In DNA form, the CDR3 reads TGTGCCAGCAGCTGGGGGCTGGGAGGGCCCGGGGAGCTGTTTTTT. As protein: CASSWGLGGPGELFF.

The table lists this clonotype with a few counts. The rearrangement uses TRBV6-1 and TRBJ2-3; no definite D call. The CDR3 length is 15 residues. From germline, CDR1 is MNHNS and CDR2 SASEGT. V dropped 1 base and J dropped 4 bases, with 12 bases sitting between them. The CDR3, as DNA: TGTGCCAGCAGTGAAGGACCCTTAGGAGCAGATACGCAGTATTTT. This gives the protein CASSEGPLGADTQYF.

At least ten counts were recorded for this clonotype. The chain has TRBV4-2 and TRBJ2-1; TRBD1 matches 9 bases. CDR3 length: 14 amino acids. V shed 3 bases, J shed 4 bases, and the junction held 1 base outside the gene matches. Germline V lookup: CDR1 LGHNA, CDR2 YNFKEQ. For the CDR3, the DNA is TGTGCCAGCAGCCAGGGACAGGGTTACAATGAGCAGTTCTTC. This codes for CASSQGQGYNEQFF.

This clonotype came up once. In DNA form, the CDR3 reads TGTGCCTGGAGTGGGACAGGCAGTTACTACACCTTC. Translating it yields CAWSGTGSYYTF. The chain uses TRBV30 and TRBJ1-2, with 7 bases aligning to TRBD1. The germline gives CDR1 GTSNPN, CDR2 SVGIG (reference sequence). The CDR3 totals 12 residues. The J segment lost 10 bases and the V segment lost 1 base, leaving 6 bases of the junction unmatched.

This clonotype was recorded at least ten times. This rearrangement joins TRBV29-1 to TRBJ1-2; 7 nucleotides agree with TRBD1. This CDR3 region has 14 residues. CDR1 is SQVTM, CDR2 ANQGSEA, per germline. V trimming: 0 bases; J trimming: 4 bases; junction bases outside the gene matches: 5. The CDR3 region has the DNA TGCAGCGTTGAAGATGGGCAGGGGGGCTATGGCTACACCTTC. This translates into CSVEDGQGGYGYTF.

This clonotype was counted at least ten times. The V gene is TRBV29-1, the J gene TRBJ2-7, with D possibly TRBD2 on 6 matching bases. Germline CDR1 reads SQVTM; CDR2 reads ANQGSEA. Trimming pared 4 bases from V and 6 bases from J, leaving 16 bases between. The CDR3 covers 13 residues. The chain's CDR3 is CSVGRDLRSEQYF. CDR3 nucleotide sequence: TGCAGCGTTGGGAGGGATTTACGGAGCGAGCAGTACTTC.

The sample holds many counts of this clonotype. The V gene is TRBV15, the J gene TRBJ2-5; D not resolved. Per the germline V gene, CDR1 is LNHNV and CDR2 is YYDKDF (reference sequence). V was trimmed by 1 base and J by 3 bases, leaving 9 bases between them. The CDR3 has 14 amino acids. The CDR3 nucleotides read TGTGCCACCAGCAGAGTTTGGGGAAAAGAGACCCAGTACTTC. Translating it yields CATSRVWGKETQYF. Using reference TRBV15 and TRBJ2-5 for the parts outside the CDR3, the full variable domain is DAMVIQNPRYQVTQFGKPVTLSCSQTLNHNVMYWYQQKSSQAPKLLFHYYDKDFNNEADTPDNFQSRRPNTSFCFLDIRSPGLGDTAMYLCATSRVWGKETQYFGPGTRLLVL.

As concerns this clonotype: This may come from a read error, since a much larger clone is one base off. This chain joins TRBV20-1 and TRBJ2-7; D gene ambiguous. CDR3 length: 12 residues. Germline-derived CDR1 and CDR2 are DFQATT and SNEGSKA (reference sequence). CDR3: CNAKSIGYEQYV. CDR3 nucleotides: TGCAATGCTAAGTCCATCGGTTACGAGCAGTACGTC.

This chain joins TRBV20-1 and TRBJ2-5; D ambiguous. V gave up 3 bases and J gave up 4 bases, with 12 bases separating them. The CDR3 runs to 13 residues. Germline V lookup: CDR1 DFQATT, CDR2 SNEGSKA (reference sequence). CDR3 loop: CSARVPGVETQYF. As DNA, the CDR3 is TGCAGTGCTAGGGTCCCAGGTGTAGAGACCCAGTACTTC.

This clonotype has ten or more counts. The chain uses TRBV20-1 and TRBJ2-7; TRBD2 is a possible D gene (6 bases). CDR3 size: 11 residues. The germline V and J ends were trimmed by 3 bases and 6 bases, with 9 bases remaining between them. Germline V gene lookup returns CDR1 DFQATT and CDR2 SNEGSKA (reference sequence). For the CDR3, the DNA is TGCAGTGCTAGCGCGGGGATCGAGCAGTACGTC. Protein product: CSASAGIEQYV.

There are many counts of this clonotype. This chain connects TRBV11-2 to TRBJ2-3; the D gene could be TRBD1 or TRBD2 (7 bases each). Per germline, CDR1 SGHAT and CDR2 FQNNGV. With 6 bases removed from V and 2 bases from J, the gap between germline ends came to 24 bases. The CDR3 spans 18 residues. DNA of the CDR3: TGTGCCAGCAGTCGCAAGGGGGCGGCGGGGGCTTTCACAGATACGCAGTATTTT. Its protein product is CASSRKGAAGAFTDTQYF.

This clonotype was counted at least ten times. The J gene is TRBJ2-1, the V gene TRBV20-1; perhaps TRBD2 as D (5 bases). CDR3 length: 12 residues. The V and J ends lost 1 base and 9 bases respectively, with 10 bases between them. Looked up from germline, CDR1 is DFQATT and CDR2 is SNEGSKA (reference sequence). The CDR3 loop is CSARGGYPEQFF. DNA for the CDR3: TGCAGTGCTAGAGGCGGGTATCCTGAGCAGTTCTTC.

In its sample, this clonotype was seen many times. The J gene is TRBJ2-1, the V gene TRBV24-1, with 8 bases identical to TRBD1. The CDR3 contains 13 residues. Germline loops: CDR1 KGHDR, CDR2 SFDVKD. Losses at the gene ends were 5 bases for V and 7 bases for J; bases not matched to a gene: 3. The CDR3 bases are TGTGCCACCAGTGTCAGACAGGGGAATGAGCAGTTCTTC. Translated, it gives CATSVRQGNEQFF.

This clonotype was seen repeatedly, ten times or more. This sequence joins TRBV7-9 and TRBJ2-5; D possibly corresponds to TRBD2 (6 bases). V lost 5 bases, J lost 3 bases, and 10 bases lay in between. Germline CDR1 and CDR2: SEHNR and FQNEAQ (reference sequence). This CDR3 is 13 amino acids long. The CDR3 loop is CASSISGEETQYF. Written as DNA, the CDR3 is TGTGCCAGCAGCATTTCGGGGGAAGAGACCCAGTACTTC.

In this sample, this clonotype turned up a few times. V is TRBV7-2 and J is TRBJ1-6; possibly TRBD1 for D (5 bases). This CDR3 has 14 residues. The germline V and J ends were trimmed by 1 base and 8 bases, with 9 bases remaining between them. The germline CDR1 and CDR2 sequences are SGHTA and FQGNSA. This chain's CDR3 is CASSLVRGDSPLHF. For the CDR3, the DNA is TGTGCCAGCAGCTTAGTTAGGGGAGATTCACCCCTCCACTTT.

This clonotype was observed at least ten times. The chain links TRBV30 to TRBJ2-7; maybe TRBD2 (5 bases). V lost 4 bases and J 0 bases, leaving 10 bases between the germline ends. Germline-derived CDR1 and CDR2 are GTSNPN and SVGIG (reference sequence). The CDR3 runs to 13 residues. CDR3 sequence (DNA): TGTGCCTGGAATCGTGGGAGCTCCTACGAGCAGTACTTC. As protein: CAWNRGSSYEQYF.

In this sample, this clonotype turned up many times. The V call is TRBV15, the J call TRBJ1-5; possibly TRBD1 for D (6 bases). The length of the CDR3 is 14 residues. Germline CDR1 and CDR2: LNHNV and YYDKDF (reference sequence). V was pared by 4 bases and J by 7 bases, with 14 bases between. CDR3 coding DNA: TGTGCCACCAGCATGCCGGGGGCTCGACAGCCCCAGCATTTT. It encodes CATSMPGARQPQHF.

This clonotype came up a few times. The chain joins TRBV20-1 to TRBJ1-5; a possible D gene is TRBD1 (6 bases). V was pared by 5 bases and J by 0 bases, with 11 bases between. The V gene's germline CDR1 is DFQATT and CDR2 SNEGSKA (reference sequence). This CDR3 region has 14 residues. CDR3 DNA: TGCAGTGCTTTCGACAGGAATAGCAATCAGCCCCAGCATTTT. This encodes CSAFDRNSNQPQHF.

This clonotype was recorded at least ten times. The J gene is TRBJ1-5, the V gene TRBV20-1; no firm D call. Germline CDR1 DFQATT, CDR2 SNEGSKA (reference sequence). V shed 1 base and J shed 6 bases, with 13 bases lying between them. This CDR3 has 14 residues. CDR3 coding DNA: TGCAGTGCTAGAGCCCCGATCGGAGGTCAGCCCCAGCATTTT. This gives the protein CSARAPIGGQPQHF.

This clonotype was recorded a few times. This chain links TRBV7-2 with TRBJ2-3; D might be TRBD1 (6 bases). V lost 0 bases and J 5 bases, leaving 9 bases between the germline ends. Germline CDR1 is SGHTA and CDR2 is FQGNSA. CDR3 length: 14 amino acids. CDR3 residues: CASSLAGAGDTQYF. In nucleotides, the CDR3 is TGTGCCAGCAGCTTAGCGGGGGCCGGAGATACGCAGTATTTT.

This clonotype has more than one count but fewer than ten. The gene calls are TRBV7-2 and TRBJ2-4; unclear D gene. The V gene lost 1 base and the J gene lost 4 bases, with 11 bases spanning the gap. CDR1 and CDR2 (germline): SGHTA, FQGNSA. The CDR3 is 15 amino acids. The CDR3 loop reads CASSLESGPKNIQYF. In DNA form, the CDR3 reads TGTGCCAGCAGCTTAGAATCCGGGCCGAAAAACATTCAGTACTTC. The variable domain in full, completed from reference TRBV7-2 and TRBJ2-4, reads GAGVSQSPSNKVTEKGKDVELRCDPISGHTALYWYRQSLGQGLEFLIYFQGNSAPDKSGLPSDRFSAERTGGSVSTLTIQRTQQEDSAVYLCASSLESGPKNIQYFGAGTRLSVL.

This clonotype appeared many times. V is TRBV5-5 and J is TRBJ1-5; D is possibly TRBD1 (5 bases). Germline loops: CDR1 SGHKS, CDR2 YYEKEE (reference sequence). Between the trimmed V and J ends, which lost 5 bases and 1 base, there was a span of 13 bases. The CDR3 contains 15 residues. The CDR3 loop reads CASRAGTLSNQPQHF. In DNA form, the CDR3 reads TGTGCCAGCAGGGCCGGGACGTTAAGCAATCAGCCCCAGCATTTT.

This clonotype was counted a few times. The J gene is TRBJ2-2, the V gene TRBV11-2; D ambiguous. The CDR3 is made up of 16 amino acids. Trimming removed 3 bases at V and 6 bases at J, with 17 bases between. Germline V gives CDR1 SGHAT, CDR2 FQNNGV. The CDR3 protein is CASSLVISFQAGELFF. CDR3 coding DNA: TGTGCCAGCAGCTTGGTTATTTCCTTTCAGGCCGGGGAGCTGTTTTTT. The full variable domain, rest sourced from reference TRBV11-2 and TRBJ2-2, is EAGVAQSPRYKIIEKRQSVAFWCNPISGHATLYWYQQILGQGPKLLIQFQNNGVVDDSQLPKDRFSAERLKGVDSTLKIQPAKLEDSAVYLCASSLVISFQAGELFFGEGSRLTVL.

Ten or more counts support this clonotype. The chain recombines TRBV20-1 with TRBJ2-4; unclear D gene. This CDR3 comprises 14 residues. The ends were cut back, 6 bases at V and 3 bases at J, with 15 bases in the middle. Germline V gene lookup returns CDR1 DFQATT and CDR2 SNEGSKA (reference sequence). The CDR3 DNA sequence: TGCAGTGCCACCGACCCGGAACTCAAAAACATTCAGTACTTC. It yields the protein CSATDPELKNIQYF.

The chain employs TRBV6-5 and TRBJ2-2; TRBD1 matches at 9 bases. Germline CDR1 reads MNHEY; CDR2 reads SVGAGI. This CDR3 has 17 amino acids. The ends lost 8 bases at V and 5 bases at J; junction bases unmatched: 15. The CDR3 nucleotides are TGTGCCAGCGGTCACTCCATACAGGGGGCCGGTACCGGGGAGCTGTTTTTT. It specifies CASGHSIQGAGTGELFF.

At least ten counts were recorded for this clonotype. This sequence joins TRBV5-1 and TRBJ2-3; no clear D. The CDR3 runs 13 residues. The V and J ends lost 2 bases and 0 bases respectively, with 4 bases between them. CDR1 is SGHRS and CDR2 is YFSETQ in the germline V gene. The CDR3 loop is CASSFESTDTQYF. For the CDR3, the DNA is TGCGCCAGCAGCTTCGAGAGCACAGATACGCAGTATTTT.

This clonotype came up many times. CDR3 amino acids: CASSSGVTEAFF. CDR3 bases: TGTGCCAGCAGTTCAGGGGTGACTGAAGCTTTCTTT. The chain is built from TRBV5-6 and TRBJ1-1, with a tentative D call TRBD1 (6 bases). The germline gives CDR1 SGHDT, CDR2 YYEEEE. The CDR3 totals 12 residues. Between the trimmed V and J ends, which lost 5 bases and 5 bases, there was a span of 10 bases.

This clonotype has a count of ten or more. CDR3 coding DNA: TGTGCCAGCAGCTTAGACGGGGGACCGAACACTGAAGCTTTCTTT. It yields the protein CASSLDGGPNTEAFF. V gene TRBV7-2 combines with J gene TRBJ1-1; weak D call: TRBD1 (5 bases). The CDR3 has 15 amino acids. Trimming removed 1 base from V and 1 base from J, with 10 bases in between. Germline values: CDR1 SGHTA, CDR2 FQGNSA.

This clonotype was seen only a few times. The chain links TRBV20-1 to TRBJ2-1; no clear D. There are 14 residues in the CDR3. V lost 0 bases, J lost 1 base, and 7 bases lay in between. Germline loops: CDR1 DFQATT, CDR2 SNEGSKA (reference sequence). The CDR3 DNA follows: TGCAGTGCTAGAGAGGGTCGGTCCTACAATGAGCAGTTCTTC. Protein product: CSAREGRSYNEQFF.

The chain combines TRBV12-3 or TRBV12-4 with TRBJ1-5, with TRBD1 identical over 7 bases. The CDR3 totals 14 residues. J lost 6 bases, V lost 5 bases, and 7 bases had no gene match. CDR3 sequence reads: CASSVTGVGQPQHF. The CDR3 DNA reads TGTGCCAGCAGTGTTACAGGGGTCGGTCAGCCCCAGCATTTT.

This clonotype was counted at least ten times. The genes are TRBV11-2 and TRBJ2-2; D unresolved. Trimming stripped 4 bases from V and 2 bases from J, with 5 bases between. The CDR3 loop spans 13 amino acids. Germline CDR1 is SGHAT and CDR2 is FQNNGV. As DNA, the CDR3 is TGTGCCAGCAGCTCCACTAACACCGGGGAGCTGTTTTTT. Translating it yields CASSSTNTGELFF.

This clonotype was recorded many times. The V gene is TRBV6-5, the J gene TRBJ2-5; D uncertain. From germline, CDR1 is MNHEY and CDR2 SVGAGI. V was pared by 6 bases and J by 1 base, with 9 bases between. The CDR3 runs 13 residues. The CDR3 DNA follows: TGTGCCAGCAGCCGAGGTGGCCAAGAGACCCAGTACTTC. This codes for CASSRGGQETQYF.